The sample holds one count of the clone carrying this TCR beta chain. The data were taken from a study of cytomegalovirus exposure and HLA in healthy donors. Use of 60 Vbeta and 13 Jbeta primers characterized the PCR. Original processing notes: Among the unique TCR beta chains that a later analysis counted, about 84 million in all, some 10 million were shared. Profiled with immunoSEQ multiplex PCR; TCRdb holds only in-frame clones, not every one. The D gene and trimming were derived from the DNA, and the V and J assignments and clone size from that table. The data hold about 160,000 clones, with around four fifths observed a single time. The clonotype originates from a girl aged 2-15 years in good health and CMV-seropositive. The source material was PBMCs.

The CDR3 sequence is CASSENRGHEKLFF. CDR3 sequence (DNA): TGTGCCAGCAGTGAAAACAGGGGGCATGAAAAACTGTTTTTT. The chain employs TRBV2 and TRBJ1-4, with 9 bases that match TRBD1. CDR1 is SNHLY, CDR2 FYNNEI, per germline. CDR3 length: 14 amino acids. Germline trimming cut 2 bases from V and 6 bases from J; bases unmatched to any gene: 1.